Below are 22 T cell receptor beta chains sequenced from a single sample in a study of T cell repertoires in cytomegalovirus infection. These TCRs are of unknown antigen specificity. From the reads, TCRdb called clonotypes with MiXCR, one entry per CDR3 protein. Among hundreds of thousands of distinct CDR3 sequences listed, almost 30% were seen once. Sample: cultured PBMCs, taken from culture after CMV antigen stimulation. These TCRs come from a human donor in good health (CMV status not recorded). Some clones in this sample may be carry-over from other donors' samples.

The table lists this clonotype with a few counts. This chain joins TRBV7-2 and TRBJ2-1, with D possibly matching TRBD1 (7 bases). Germline-derived CDR1 and CDR2 are SGHTA and FQGNSA. The CDR3 is made up of 15 amino acids. Trimming stripped 2 bases from V and 4 bases from J, with 12 bases between. This chain's CDR3 is CASSLRSGGYNEQFF. The CDR3, as DNA: TGTGCCAGCAGCTTAAGGTCAGGGGGGTACAATGAGCAGTTCTTC.

This chain joins TRBV7-2 and TRBJ1-1; D remains ambiguous. Germline values: CDR1 SGHTA, CDR2 FQGNSA. The CDR3 loop spans 14 amino acids. V was shortened by 4 bases and J by 1 base, with 10 bases between the two germline ends. The CDR3 region has the DNA TGTGCCAGCAGCTGGGTAGGGAAGAACACTGAAGCTTTCTTT. Translation: CASSWVGKNTEAFF.

The table lists this clonotype with a few counts. The chain carries TRBV19 and TRBJ2-5; D is uncertain. The CDR3 extends over 12 amino acids. Deletions cut 5 bases from V and 0 bases from J, with 4 bases between. Germline CDR1 is LNHDA and CDR2 is SQIVND (reference sequence). DNA for the CDR3: TGTGCCAGTAGTCCCAACCAAGAGACCCAGTACTTC. Translation: CASSPNQETQYF.

This rearrangement joins TRBV28 to TRBJ2-1; D may be TRBD2 (6 bases). This CDR3 is 14 amino acids long. Looked up from germline, CDR1 is MDHEN and CDR2 is SYDVKM. V was cut by 6 bases and J by 5 bases, with 14 bases left in between. Written as DNA, the CDR3 is TGTGCCAGCAGGAGTTGGAGGGGCAACAATGAGCAGTTCTTC. Translation: CASRSWRGNNEQFF.

This clonotype has a handful of counts. The V and J genes are TRBV7-3 and TRBJ2-7; TRBD2 is a possible D gene (5 bases). Germline CDR1 and CDR2: SGHTA and FQGTGA. There are 15 residues in the CDR3. V was cut by 2 bases and J by 3 bases, with 14 bases left in between. The CDR3 DNA reads TGTGCCAGCAGCTTACGTTCGGGCCGGGGCTACGAGCAGTACTTC. As protein: CASSLRSGRGYEQYF.

This clonotype was counted between two and nine times. The gene calls are TRBV11-3 and TRBJ2-5, with D perhaps given as TRBD1 or TRBD2 (5 bases each). CDR3 length: 14 residues. Per germline, CDR1 SGHNT and CDR2 YENEEA. V was shortened by 5 bases and J by 3 bases, with 13 bases between the two germline ends. CDR3 protein: CASSPGTDEETQYF. CDR3 DNA sequence: TGTGCCAGCAGCCCAGGGACGGATGAAGAGACCCAGTACTTC. The variable domain in full, completed from reference TRBV11-3 and TRBJ2-5, reads EAGVVQSPRYKIIEKKQPVAFWCNPISGHNTLYWYLQNLGQGPELLIRYENEEAVDDSQLPKDRFSAERLKGVDSTLKIQPAELGDSAVYLCASSPGTDEETQYFGPGTRLLVL.

The chain employs TRBV10-3 and TRBJ1-1; 12 bases match TRBD1. CDR1 and CDR2 from the germline V gene are ENHRY and SYGVKD. This CDR3 has 17 residues. The V and J ends lost 6 bases and 0 bases, in that order; junction bases with no gene match: 8. The CDR3 protein is CAIRAGQGAGMNTEAFF. The CDR3 coding sequence is TGTGCCATCAGGGCGGGACAGGGGGCAGGTATGAACACTGAAGCTTTCTTT.

There are many counts of this clonotype. This chain connects TRBV7-8 to TRBJ1-1; a possible D gene is TRBD1 (5 bases). The germline gives CDR1 SGHVS, CDR2 FQNEAQ. V lost 8 bases, J lost 1 base, and 11 bases lay in between. The CDR3 is 13 residues long. The CDR3 sequence is CASSRGPNTEAFF. CDR3 DNA sequence: TGTGCCAGCTCCCGGGGCCCGAACACTGAAGCTTTCTTT.

A few counts support this clonotype. This sequence joins TRBV10-3 and TRBJ2-7; D not certain. The CDR3 extends over 12 amino acids. Trimming cost V 3 bases and J 5 bases, with 8 bases left between them. CDR1 and CDR2 (germline): ENHRY, SYGVKD. In DNA, the CDR3 is TGTGCCATCAGTGATATGGACGACGAGCAGTACTTC. Amino acid sequence: CAISDMDDEQYF.

The chain joins TRBV7-3 to TRBJ2-2, with 10 bases identical to TRBD1. CDR3 length: 14 amino acids. CDR1 SGHTA and CDR2 FQGTGA come from the germline V gene. V was pared by 4 bases and J by 7 bases, with 3 bases of the junction left unmatched. For the CDR3, the DNA is TGTGCCAGCAGCTGGGGACAGGGGCACGGGGAGCTGTTTTTT. Translating it yields CASSWGQGHGELFF.

V is TRBV19 and J is TRBJ2-5; D could derive from TRBD1 or TRBD2 (5 bases each). The CDR3 has 17 residues. Looked up from germline, CDR1 is LNHDA and CDR2 is SQIVND (reference sequence). V shed 5 bases and J shed 0 bases, with 19 bases lying between them. The CDR3 region is CASSPLRGAGYQETQYF. The CDR3 DNA sequence: TGTGCCAGTAGTCCACTCCGGGGCGCCGGTTACCAAGAGACCCAGTACTTC.

This chain connects TRBV18 to TRBJ2-5, with TRBD1 matching 8 bases. This CDR3 has 14 amino acids. Germline V CDR1 and CDR2: KGHSH, LQKENI. Germline trimming cut 8 bases from V and 5 bases from J; bases unmatched to any gene: 10. The CDR3 sequence: CASTGQGGAETQYF. CDR3 nucleotide sequence: TGTGCCAGCACTGGACAGGGTGGAGCGGAGACCCAGTACTTC.

J is TRBJ2-6 and V is TRBV5-1, with 7 bases aligning to TRBD1. V shed 4 bases, J shed 0 bases, and the junction held 10 bases outside the gene matches. Per germline, CDR1 SGHRS and CDR2 YFSETQ. The CDR3 spans 18 residues. CDR3: CASSDYRDSHSGANVLTF. The DNA for the CDR3 is TGCGCCAGCAGCGACTACCGGGACAGCCACTCTGGGGCCAACGTCCTGACTTTC.

The chain employs TRBV9 and TRBJ2-2; 8 bases map to TRBD2. The CDR3 covers 16 residues. Trimming at V came to 2 bases and at J to 5 bases, leaving 8 bases not matched to a gene. CDR1 and CDR2 from the germline V gene are SGDLS and YYNGEE. The CDR3 sequence is CASSVGVRGGTGELFF. CDR3 nucleotide sequence: TGTGCCAGCAGCGTCGGCGTCCGCGGGGGGACCGGGGAGCTGTTTTTT.

The V and J genes are TRBV12-3 or TRBV12-4 and TRBJ2-2; 8 bases line up with TRBD2. CDR3 size: 18 residues. The ends lost 8 bases at V and 1 base at J; junction bases unmatched: 15. The CDR3 loop is CASFTSGLAGKNTGELFF. The CDR3, as DNA: TGTGCCAGCTTTACCTCGGGATTAGCGGGAAAGAACACCGGGGAGCTGTTTTTT.

This sequence joins TRBV7-9 and TRBJ2-5, with D maybe TRBD1 (6 bases). The CDR3 consists of 11 residues. The V and J ends lost 11 bases and 5 bases respectively, with 12 bases between them. Germline loops: CDR1 SEHNR, CDR2 FQNEAQ (reference sequence). CDR3 residues: CAAVRGETQYF. CDR3 in DNA: TGTGCCGCCGTGAGGGGGGAGACCCAGTACTTC.

This chain links TRBV9 with TRBJ2-2; TRBD2 matches at 8 bases. This CDR3 spans 16 amino acids. Germline assignment: CDR1 SGDLS and CDR2 YYNGEE. With V trimmed by 0 bases and J by 4 bases, 5 bases remained unmatched. CDR3 nucleotide sequence: TGTGCCAGCAGCGTAGGAGCACTAGCGGCCACCGGGGAGCTGTTTTTT. Protein sequence: CASSVGALAATGELFF.

J is TRBJ1-5 and V is TRBV12-3 or TRBV12-4; unclear D gene. V was pared by 6 bases and J by 1 base, with 10 bases between. CDR3 length equals 14 residues. The CDR3, as DNA: TGTGCCAGCAGCCTGATGGCCAGCAATCAGCCCCAGCATTTT. It encodes CASSLMASNQPQHF.

This clonotype was counted a few times. The V call is TRBV6-1, the J call TRBJ2-3; possible D gene TRBD2, 7 bases. This CDR3 spans 16 amino acids. Trimming left V 3 bases short and J 3 bases short, with 16 bases between. Germline CDR1 is MNHNS and CDR2 is SASEGT. The CDR3 is CASSEVPGGQTDTQYF. Here the CDR3 DNA reads TGTGCCAGCAGTGAGGTCCCGGGGGGCCAGACAGATACGCAGTATTTT.

The chain is built from TRBV7-8 and TRBJ1-1, with no clear D. The V and J ends lost 1 base and 0 bases respectively, with 9 bases between them. CDR1 is SGHVS, CDR2 FQNEAQ, per germline. This CDR3 comprises 15 residues. The CDR3 here is CASSLGPAMNTEAFF. CDR3 DNA: TGTGCCAGCAGCTTAGGGCCAGCAATGAACACTGAAGCTTTCTTT.

V usage is TRBV12-3 or TRBV12-4 and J usage is TRBJ1-3, with D unclear. Between the trimmed V and J ends, which lost 1 base and 3 bases, there was a span of 1 base. The length of the CDR3 is 12 residues. In nucleotides, the CDR3 is TGTGCCAGCAGTTTAGATGGAAACACCATATATTTT. Amino acids: CASSLDGNTIYF.

This clonotype has just a few counts. The chain uses TRBV11-2 and TRBJ1-1, with D uncertain. This CDR3 has 15 residues. From germline, CDR1 is SGHAT and CDR2 FQNNGV. V gave up 1 base and J gave up 1 base, with 10 bases separating them. The CDR3 nucleotides are TGTGCCAGCAGCTTAGCTATGACCGCGAACACTGAAGCTTTCTTT. Protein: CASSLAMTANTEAFF.